This T cell receptor (beta chain) was recovered during a study of blood T cell repertoires in COVID-19 (dated by TCRdb to the early 2020s). Context from the whole study: The collaborator samples originated in the United States, Italy and Spain and spanned the acute and convalescent phases of COVID-19. The samples were drawn from two sources: the first 160 participants of the ongoing ImmuneRACE study, and 1,000 to 1,500 subjects contributed by 6 global collaborators. The repertoires were made available in a free public database intended to serve as a resource for research on the immune response to SARS-CoV-2. The material from the prospective study consisted of cDNA or gDNA derived from T cells, B-cell-depleted T cells, or PBMCs. The dataset comprised deeply sampled blood TCRbeta repertoires from subjects exposed to, actively infected with, or recovered from COVID-19. Sample metadata almost always included a de-identified subject ID, COVID-19 status, age in years and sex. HLA class I and class II types, where available, came from metadata supplied by the sample provider rather than from assay-based typing. What the research found in general, with its limitations: Clinical and demographic metadata were provided uncurated, with the amount varying by source and participant.

One collaborating source in Seattle enrolled patients while the patients were actively infected and followed the patients over time throughout the course of disease. Whole blood was collected in K2EDTA tubes by collaborating institutions according to the institutions' own protocols. For TCRbeta analysis, collaborators shipped samples as frozen whole blood, isolated PBMCs, or DNA extracted from either of those sample types. This clone has just one count. Its antigen is still unknown. Within one base of it there is no much larger clone, and no base qualities were kept. The germline ends are 5 bases apart after V is trimmed by 2 bases and J by 1 base. Looking up the germline V gene yields CDR1 MDHEN and CDR2 SYDVKM. Its CDR3 holds 14 amino acids, cysteine through phenylalanine. The only DNA kept is the CDR3, 42 bases in frame from the first base. The immunoSEQ Assay, a bias-controlled multiplex PCR, was used to amplify TCRbeta CDR3 regions from genomic DNA. The published analysis was carried out like this. Within the assay, amplification of reference gene primers was used to estimate how many nucleated cells each sample contained. Sequence reads were collapsed and filtered to measure the absolute abundance of every unique TCRbeta CDR3 rearrangement. For each sample, productive Simpson clonality was calculated by taking the square root of Simpson's diversity index across productive rearrangements. What TCRdb holds here is the immuneACCESS table cut down to in-frame rearrangements. Part of the clones is not present; checked against another copy, under half of the missing clones reflect an unresolved V gene, and the others are unexplained. D and trimming were read from the DNA, whereas the V and J calls and clone size are those reported in that table. The sample table holds more than 200,000 clones, of which 80% to 90% were seen once. Roughly 12% of the sample is taken by the ten largest.

The specimen was peripheral blood. The V and J genes are TRBV28 and TRBJ1-4; there is no confident call for the D gene. The TCR comes from a man aged 50-60 years with COVID-19, enrolled during active disease. The CDR3 protein sequence reads: CASSLTITNEKLFF. At the DNA level, the sequence is TGTGCCAGCAGTTTAACAATAACTAATGAAAAACTGTTTTTT.